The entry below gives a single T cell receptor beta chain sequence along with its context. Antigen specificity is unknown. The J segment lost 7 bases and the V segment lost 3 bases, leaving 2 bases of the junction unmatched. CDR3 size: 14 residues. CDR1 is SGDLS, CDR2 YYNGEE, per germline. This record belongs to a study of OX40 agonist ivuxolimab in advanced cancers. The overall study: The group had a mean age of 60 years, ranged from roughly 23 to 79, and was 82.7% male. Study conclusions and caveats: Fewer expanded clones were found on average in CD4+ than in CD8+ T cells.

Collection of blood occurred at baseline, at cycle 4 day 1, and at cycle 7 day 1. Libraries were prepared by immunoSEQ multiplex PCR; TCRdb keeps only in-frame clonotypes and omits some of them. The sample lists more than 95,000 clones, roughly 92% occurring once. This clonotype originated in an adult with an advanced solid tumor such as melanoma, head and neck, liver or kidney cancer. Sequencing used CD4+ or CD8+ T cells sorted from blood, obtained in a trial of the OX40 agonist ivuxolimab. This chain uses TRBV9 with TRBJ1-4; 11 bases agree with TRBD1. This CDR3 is CASSGTGGFEKLFF. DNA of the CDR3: TGTGCCAGCAGCGGGACAGGGGGCTTTGAAAAACTGTTTTTT.